The T cell receptor (beta chain) described here comes from a study of blood T cell repertoires in COVID-19. Background on the study: From the United States, Italy and Spain came samples of acute and convalescent COVID-19.

From germline, CDR1 is PRHDT and CDR2 FYEKMQ (reference sequence). The CDR3 spans 18 residues. The J segment lost 5 bases and the V segment lost 4 bases, leaving 16 bases of the junction unmatched. In the original processing: Reference gene primer amplification yielded estimated nucleated cell counts. TCRdb's copy holds only in-frame clones and misses some; the assay was immunoSEQ multiplex PCR. V and J calls and clone size are as listed in that table; D and trimming were resolved from the DNA. Of more than 150,000 clones in the sample, under 90% are singletons; the top ten hold 13% to 15%. This TCR was sampled from a man aged 25-40 years with active or convalescent COVID-19. Input material: peripheral blood. The chain recombines TRBV13 with TRBJ1-4; 7 bases line up with TRBD1. The CDR3 region is CASSSWGRSGTENEKLFF. CDR3 DNA: TGTGCCAGCAGCTCCTGGGGGCGGTCCGGGACAGAGAATGAAAAACTGTTTTTT.